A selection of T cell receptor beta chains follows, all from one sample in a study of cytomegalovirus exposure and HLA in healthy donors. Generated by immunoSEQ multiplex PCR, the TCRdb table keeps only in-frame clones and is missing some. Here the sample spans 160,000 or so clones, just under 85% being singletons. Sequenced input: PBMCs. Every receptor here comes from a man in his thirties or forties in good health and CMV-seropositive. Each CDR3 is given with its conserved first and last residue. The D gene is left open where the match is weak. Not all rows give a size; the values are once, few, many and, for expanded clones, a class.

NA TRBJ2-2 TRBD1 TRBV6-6 CASSYRQGNTGELFF TGTGCCAGCAGTTACCGACAGGGAAACACCGGGGAGCTGTTTTTT
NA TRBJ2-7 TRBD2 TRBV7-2 CASSPLAGGPYEQYF TGTGCCAGCAGCCCCCTCGCGGGGGGGCCCTACGAGCAGTACTTC
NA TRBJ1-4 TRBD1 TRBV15 CATSSTGGFIYSTNEKLFF TGTGCCACCAGCAGTACAGGGGGCTTTATTTATTCGACTAATGAAAAACTGTTTTTT
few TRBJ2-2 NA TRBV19 CASTQRSGELFF TGTGCCAGTACCCAGAGGTCCGGGGAGCTGTTTTTT
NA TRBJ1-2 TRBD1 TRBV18 CASSSGQGTIEAYGYTF TGTGCCAGCTCATCCGGACAGGGAACGATAGAGGCCTATGGCTACACCTTC
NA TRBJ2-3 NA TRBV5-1 CASGAGSTDTQYF TGCGCCAGCGGAGCGGGCTCCACAGATACGCAGTATTTT
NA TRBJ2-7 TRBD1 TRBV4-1 CASSLVGTGSSYEQYF TGCGCCAGCAGCCTCGTGGGGACAGGGAGCTCCTACGAGCAGTACTTC
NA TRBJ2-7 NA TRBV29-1 CSVVTRASYEQYF TGCAGCGTTGTGACCAGGGCTTCCTACGAGCAGTACTTC
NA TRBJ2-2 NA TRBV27 CASRPTLARRAGELFF TGTGCCAGCAGACCCACCCTCGCACGACGGGCCGGGGAGCTGTTTTTT
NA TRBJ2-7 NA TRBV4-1 CASSPGDLFYEQYF TGCGCCAGCAGCCCGGGGGACTTATTCTACGAGCAGTACTTC
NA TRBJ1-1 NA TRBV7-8 CASTPLSGATEAFF TGTGCCAGCACTCCATTATCAGGGGCCACTGAAGCTTTCTTT
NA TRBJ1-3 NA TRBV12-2 CASRDDRVYSGNTIYF TGTGCAAGTCGCGACGACAGGGTCTACTCTGGAAACACCATATATTTT
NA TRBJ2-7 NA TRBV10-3 CAISDLGGRAYEQYF TGTGCCATCAGTGACCTGGGGGGGCGGGCCTACGAGCAGTACTTC
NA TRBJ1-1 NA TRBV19 CASSPSGSTEAFF TGTGCCAGTAGTCCCTCAGGCAGCACTGAAGCTTTCTTT
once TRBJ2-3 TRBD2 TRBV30 CAWSRLAGGSTDTQYF TGTGCCTGGAGTAGACTAGCGGGGGGCAGCACAGATACGCAGTATTTT
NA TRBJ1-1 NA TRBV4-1 CASSQESTGLGAFF TGCGCCAGCAGCCAAGAAAGCACAGGTTTGGGAGCTTTCTTT
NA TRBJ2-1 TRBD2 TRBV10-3 CAISAGLAGGYNEQFF TGTGCCATCAGTGCCGGACTAGCGGGGGGTTACAATGAGCAGTTCTTC
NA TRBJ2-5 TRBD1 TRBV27 CASSYSPGQGQETQYF TGTGCCAGCAGTTACAGTCCGGGACAGGGGCAAGAGACCCAGTACTTC
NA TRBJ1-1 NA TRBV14 CASSQDLNTEAFF TGTGCCAGCAGCCAAGATTTAAACACTGAAGCTTTCTTT
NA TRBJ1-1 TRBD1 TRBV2 CASRTGGLNTEAFF TGTGCCAGCAGGACAGGGGGCCTGAACACTGAAGCTTTCTTT
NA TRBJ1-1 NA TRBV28 CASSLTGDTEAFF TGTGCCAGCAGTTTAACAGGTGACACTGAAGCTTTCTTT
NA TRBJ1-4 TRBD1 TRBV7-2 CASSLVGTGGLGEKLFF TGTGCCAGCAGCTTAGTTGGGACAGGGGGCTTGGGTGAAAAACTGTTTTTT
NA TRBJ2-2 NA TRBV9 CASSLGGHTGELFF TGTGCCAGCAGCTTAGGGGGGCACACCGGGGAGCTGTTTTTT
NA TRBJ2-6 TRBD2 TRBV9 CASSGRQTSGGTISGANVLTF TGTGCCAGCAGCGGCCGTCAAACTAGCGGGGGAACAATCTCTGGGGCCAACGTCCTGACTTTC
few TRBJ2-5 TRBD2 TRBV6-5 CASSTGLAGEETQYF TGTGCCAGCAGTACGGGACTAGCGGGGGAAGAGACCCAGTACTTC
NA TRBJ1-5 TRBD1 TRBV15 CATSRDQLGQGTQPQHF TGTGCCACCAGCAGAGATCAGTTGGGACAGGGGACCCAGCCCCAGCATTTT
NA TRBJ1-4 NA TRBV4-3 CASSQDLQGANEKLFF TGCGCCAGCAGCCAAGATCTCCAAGGGGCTAATGAAAAACTGTTTTTT
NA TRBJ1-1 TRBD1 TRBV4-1 CASSHPGQGLNTEAFF TGCGCCAGCAGCCACCCGGGACAGGGCCTGAACACTGAAGCTTTCTTT
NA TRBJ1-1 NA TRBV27 CASSLYRSAAYTEAFF TGTGCCAGCAGTTTATATAGGTCGGCGGCATACACTGAAGCTTTCTTT
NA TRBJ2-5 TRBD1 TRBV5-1 CASSQQGTQETQYF TGCGCCAGCAGCCAACAGGGGACACAAGAGACCCAGTACTTC
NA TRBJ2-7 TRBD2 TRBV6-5 CASRLASGYEQYF TGTGCCAGCAGACTGGCTAGCGGTTACGAGCAGTACTTC
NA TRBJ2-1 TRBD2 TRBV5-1 CASTNRVTQTSDNNEQFF TGCGCCAGTACAAACAGGGTAACCCAGACTAGCGATAACAATGAGCAGTTCTTC
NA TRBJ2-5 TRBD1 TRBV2 CASSPPGTALETQYF TGTGCCAGCAGCCCTCCCGGGACAGCTTTAGAGACCCAGTACTTC
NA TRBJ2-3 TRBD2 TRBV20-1 CSTFSGGQYF TGCAGTACGTTCAGCGGGGGGCAGTATTTT
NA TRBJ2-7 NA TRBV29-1 CSVEEGRNEQYF TGCAGCGTTGAGGAGGGTCGGAACGAGCAGTACTTC
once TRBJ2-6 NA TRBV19 CASSIKRRSGANVLTF TGTGCCAGTAGTATAAAGCGGCGCTCTGGGGCCAACGTCCTGACTTTC
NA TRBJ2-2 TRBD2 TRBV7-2 CASSLNGGLATGELFF TGTGCCAGCAGCTTAAATGGGGGACTAGCAACCGGGGAGCTGTTTTTT
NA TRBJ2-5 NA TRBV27 CASRERWGVQETQYF TGTGCCAGCAGGGAGAGGTGGGGAGTACAAGAGACCCAGTACTTC
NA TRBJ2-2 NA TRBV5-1 CASSGGTYNTGELFF TGCGCCAGCAGCGGCGGGACTTACAACACCGGGGAGCTGTTTTTT
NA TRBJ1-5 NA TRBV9 CASSAHFIDQPQHF TGTGCCAGCAGCGCCCACTTTATCGATCAGCCCCAGCATTTT
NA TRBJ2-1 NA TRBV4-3 CASSQGGSLLEQFF TGCGCCAGCAGCCAAGGAGGTAGTCTCCTTGAGCAGTTCTTC
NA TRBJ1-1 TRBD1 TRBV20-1 CSARLGGEAFF TGCAGTGCTAGGCTAGGGGGCGAAGCTTTCTTT
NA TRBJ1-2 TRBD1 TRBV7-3 CASSSGQGIGGYTF TGTGCCAGCAGCTCGGGACAGGGGATCGGTGGCTACACCTTC
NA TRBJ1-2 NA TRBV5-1 CASSSFSGHNYGYTF TGCGCCAGCAGCTCGTTCTCGGGACACAACTATGGCTACACCTTC
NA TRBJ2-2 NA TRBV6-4 CASSTGNTGELFF TGTGCCAGCAGTACAGGGAACACCGGGGAGCTGTTTTTT
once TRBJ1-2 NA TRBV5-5 CASSTGGAAYGYTF TGTGCCAGCAGCACGGGGGGGGCGGCCTATGGCTACACCTTC
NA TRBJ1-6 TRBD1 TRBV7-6 CASSLAGTANNSPLHF TGTGCCAGCAGCTTAGCCGGGACAGCTAATAATTCACCCCTCCACTTT
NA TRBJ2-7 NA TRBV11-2 CASSLAGSRGEQYF TGTGCCAGCAGCTTAGCCGGGTCACGGGGCGAGCAGTACTTC
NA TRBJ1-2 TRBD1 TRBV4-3 CASSPGQGWYYGYTF TGCGCCAGCAGCCCAGGACAGGGTTGGTACTATGGCTACACCTTC
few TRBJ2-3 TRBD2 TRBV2 CASSESVGLAGSYTDTQYF TGTGCCAGCAGTGAAAGTGTCGGACTAGCGGGGTCCTACACAGATACGCAGTATTTT
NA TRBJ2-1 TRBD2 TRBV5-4 CASSLVASGGGEQFF TGTGCCAGCAGCTTGGTGGCTAGCGGGGGCGGGGAGCAGTTCTTC
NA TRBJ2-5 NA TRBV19 CASSTLQGRGQETQYF TGTGCCAGTAGTACCTTACAGGGTCGGGGACAAGAGACCCAGTACTTC
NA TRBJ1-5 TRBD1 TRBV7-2 CASSLQGASGQPQHF TGTGCCAGCAGCTTACAGGGGGCGTCGGGTCAGCCCCAGCATTTT
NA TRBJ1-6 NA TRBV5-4 CASSLSGYDSPLHF TGTGCCAGCAGCTTGTCGGGGTATGATTCACCCCTCCACTTT
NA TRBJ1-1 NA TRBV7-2 CASSAGITVDMNTEAFF TGTGCCAGCAGCGCGGGAATTACCGTCGACATGAACACTGAAGCTTTCTTT
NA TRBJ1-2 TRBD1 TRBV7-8 CASSLVDRGGYTF TGTGCCAGCAGCTTAGTGGACAGGGGCGGCTACACCTTC